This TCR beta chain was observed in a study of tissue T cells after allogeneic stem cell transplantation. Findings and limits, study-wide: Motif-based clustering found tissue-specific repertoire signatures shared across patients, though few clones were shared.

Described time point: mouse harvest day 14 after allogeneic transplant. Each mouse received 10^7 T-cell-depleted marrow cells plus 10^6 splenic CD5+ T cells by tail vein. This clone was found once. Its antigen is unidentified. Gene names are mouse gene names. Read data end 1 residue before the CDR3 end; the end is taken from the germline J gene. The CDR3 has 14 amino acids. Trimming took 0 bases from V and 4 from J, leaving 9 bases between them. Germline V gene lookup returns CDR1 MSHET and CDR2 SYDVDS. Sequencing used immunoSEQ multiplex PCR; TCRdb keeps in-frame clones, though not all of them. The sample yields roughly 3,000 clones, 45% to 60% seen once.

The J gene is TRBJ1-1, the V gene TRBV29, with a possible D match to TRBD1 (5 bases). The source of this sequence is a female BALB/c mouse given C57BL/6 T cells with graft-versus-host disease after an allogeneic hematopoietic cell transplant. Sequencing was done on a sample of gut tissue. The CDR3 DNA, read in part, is TGTGCTAGCAGTTTATCCGGGGGGATCACAGAAGTCTTC. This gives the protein CASSLSGGITEVF. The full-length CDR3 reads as CASSLSGGITEVFF.